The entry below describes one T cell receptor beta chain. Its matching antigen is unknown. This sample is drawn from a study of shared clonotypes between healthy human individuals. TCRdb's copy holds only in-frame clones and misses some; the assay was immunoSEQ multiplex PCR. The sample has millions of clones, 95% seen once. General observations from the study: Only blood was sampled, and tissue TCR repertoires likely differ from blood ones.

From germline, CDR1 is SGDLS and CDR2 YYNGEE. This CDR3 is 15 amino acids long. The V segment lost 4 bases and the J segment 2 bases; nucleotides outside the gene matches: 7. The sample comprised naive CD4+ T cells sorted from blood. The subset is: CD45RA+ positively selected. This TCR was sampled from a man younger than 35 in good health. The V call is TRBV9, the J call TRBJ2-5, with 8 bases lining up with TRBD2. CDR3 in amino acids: CASSLSGTTQETQYF. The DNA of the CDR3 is TGTGCCAGCAGCCTTAGCGGGACTACGCAAGAGACCCAGTACTTC.